Given below is one TCR beta chain in context. V was pared by 3 bases and J by 0 bases, with 9 bases between. Germline V CDR1 and CDR2: LNHDA, SQIVND (reference sequence). The CDR3 contains 15 residues. These data come from a study of blood T cell repertoires in COVID-19. Across the study: Samples taken during acute and convalescent COVID-19 were collected in the United States, Italy and Spain. T cells, B-cell-depleted T cells, or PBMCs supplied cDNA or gDNA.

Original processing methods: Amplification of reference gene primers was used by the study to estimate nucleated cell counts. Some clones are missing from TCRdb's copy, which holds only in-frame ones; the method was immunoSEQ multiplex PCR. V and J calls and clone size follow that table, whereas D and trimming were derived from the DNA. The table lists a few hundred thousand clones, around 90% of them singletons. The source is an older woman with active or convalescent COVID-19. This chain links TRBV19 with TRBJ1-3, with no clear D. What was sequenced was peripheral blood. This CDR3 is CASSMVSTSGNTIYF. In nucleotides, the CDR3 is TGTGCCAGTAGTATGGTTTCTACCTCTGGAAACACCATATATTTT.